This T cell receptor beta chain was identified during a study of shared clonotypes between healthy human individuals. The CDR3 runs to 12 residues. Germline lookup yields CDR1 SQVTM and CDR2 ANQGSEA. The V end lost 6 bases, the J end lost 5 bases, and 12 bases lay between the germline ends. The data were produced by immunoSEQ multiplex PCR, yet TCRdb's version contains in-frame clones alone and is incomplete. The repertoire holds around 700,000 clones, around 72% seen once, with about 2% in the top ten. The chain links TRBV29-1 to TRBJ2-3, with unresolved D. The clonotype originates from a woman under 40 in good health. Material: memory CD4+ T cells sorted from blood. Subset of the sample: CD45RA-negative fraction. This CDR3 reads CSVGVGQDTQYF. In DNA, the CDR3 is TGCAGCGTCGGTGTTGGGCAAGATACGCAGTATTTT.